This T cell receptor beta chain appears in the sequencing data of a study of shared clonotypes between healthy human individuals (dated by TCRdb to 2020 to 2021). Describing the broader study: The cohort comprised a couple of women and a few men aged 18 to 49 years. To estimate repertoire size and how much clonotypes are shared between individuals, the study performed deep sequencing of blood TCR repertoires from 4 to 6 healthy adults. Different laboratories and diverse techniques were used to prepare libraries and sequence TCR repertoires, to increase sequencing depth and limit assay-specific biases. Between about 0.8 and 8.9 billion PBMCs per donor were obtained by leukapheresis. The full study reports these points: Pairwise subsampling indicated that sequencing depth was expected to affect the degree of clonotype sharing among donors. The genetic and exposure-history diversity represented was limited by the small number of donors. Only blood was sampled, and tissue TCR repertoires likely differ from those in blood.

Using the deep immunoSEQ assay, multiplex PCR amplified TCR CDR3 regions from genomic DNA. Extracted genomic DNA from each cell subset was distributed evenly across all wells of several immunoSEQ 96-well plates, and each plate was treated as a replicate. For unsorted PBMC, each replicate PCR was loaded with approximately 320 ng genomic DNA, equivalent to some 27,000 T cell genomes. Ten immunoSEQ deep assay plates were used to sequence the unsorted PBMC genomic DNA. Purified libraries were quantified with a Qubit 3.0 fluorometer, sized on a Bioanalyzer 2100, and re-quantified with the KAPA Library Quantification kit. Each immunoSEQ 96-well plate was sequenced on its own single-read 150-cycle Illumina NextSeq 550 flow cell. As for how the authors treated the data: Because the immunoSEQ output held only junctional sequences and lacked quality scores, the filtering could not match the filtering applied to full-length reads. To assign V/J genes and CDR3, sequences were annotated using PyIR, a Python wrapper for IgBLAST v1.9, with IMGT germline references. Any read was removed if the V/J assignment was weak (E-value above 1e-6), the CDR3 was missing, or the read contained stop codons, out-of-frame junctions, or ambiguous translated residues. V3J clonotypes were defined as sequences sharing the same inferred V gene, J gene, and CDR3 amino acid sequence. The percentage overlap between two repertoires was calculated by dividing the number of shared unique clonotypes by the size of the smaller repertoire. Repertoire richness was assessed with RTK rarefaction, the Chao1 estimator, and Recon v2.1 estimates of unobserved clonotypes. The source is immuneACCESS, and TCRdb retained only in-frame sequences with V and J called. Part of the clones is not carried over; for the studies checked, unresolved V genes explain less than half of this, and the remainder is unexplained. That table gives V, J and clone size, and the DNA gave D and trimming. This sample comprises 450,000 to 500,000 clones, 65% to 80% of them detected only once. The ten biggest clones cover roughly 12% of the sample.

According to the germline V gene, CDR1 reads SGHTA and CDR2 reads FQGNSA. The trim is 4 bases for V and 8 bases for J, with a gap of 14 bases between the germline ends. The CDR3 runs 14 residues from the cysteine to the phenylalanine. Just CDR3 DNA is preserved here, 42 bases in frame from base 1. For this clone: This clone's antigen is unknown. The sample holds no much larger clone one base away, and base qualities are not on file.

Donors were healthy HIV-negative adults with no recently reported acute infections or vaccinations. Every donor was a Caucasian adult living in Nashville, Tennessee, USA. In the unsorted samples, 87 million or so PBMCs were counted, and genomic DNA was extracted using the QIAamp DNA Blood Mini kit. After blood collection by leukapheresis, PBMCs were isolated using Ficoll-Histopaque density gradient centrifugation and then cryopreserved in the vapor phase of liquid nitrogen. The sequence is built from TRBV7-2 and TRBJ1-4, with TRBD1 as a weak D call on 6 bases. The material sequenced was PBMCs. The source is a woman aged 40 to 49 in good health. Some clones in this sample may be carry-over from other donors' samples. This receptor carries the CDR3 CASSSYRQDEKLFF. The bases are TGTGCCAGCAGCTCCTATCGACAGGACGAAAAACTGTTTTTT.